These 10 T cell receptor beta chains originate from one sample sequenced in a study of blood T cell repertoires in COVID-19. Clones were read by immunoSEQ multiplex PCR, and TCRdb kept only the in-frame ones, dropping some. Of about 280,000 clones detected, about 83% appear once; the ten largest clones hold 6% to 7%. The sequencing sample was made of PBMCs or T cells enriched from blood (not recorded which). These receptors all come from a woman in her thirties or forties who had recovered from COVID-19.

J is TRBJ1-5 and V is TRBV5-3; 7 bases align to TRBD1. TRBV5-3 is noted as an ORF with a role that remains uncertain. This CDR3 contains 16 residues. With 4 bases clipped from V and 4 bases from J, the junction kept 11 bases outside the gene matches. The CDR3: CARSPLQGRANQPQHF. CDR3 nucleotide sequence: TGTGCCAGAAGCCCCCTACAGGGGAGAGCAAATCAGCCCCAGCATTTT.

V gene TRBV13 combines with J gene TRBJ2-5; possibly TRBD1 for D (5 bases). Germline V gene data show CDR1 as PRHDT and CDR2 as FYEKMQ (reference sequence). The CDR3 covers 14 residues. Trimming pared 1 base from V and 2 bases from J, leaving 8 bases between. The CDR3, as DNA: TGTGCCAGCAGCTTAGAACCAGGGCAAGAGACCCAGTACTTC. It codes for CASSLEPGQETQYF. Full variable domain (missing parts from reference TRBV13 and TRBJ2-5): AAGVIQSPRHLIKEKRETATLKCYPIPRHDTVYWYQQGPGQDPQFLISFYEKMQSDKGSIPDRFSAQQFSDYHSELNMSSLELGDSALYFCASSLEPGQETQYFGPGTRLLVL.

This chain uses TRBV5-1 with TRBJ2-3; 8 bases align to TRBD1. The CDR3 length is 15 residues. From germline, CDR1 is SGHRS and CDR2 YFSETQ. Trimming removed 4 bases from V and 1 base from J; junction bases left unmatched: 5. CDR3: CASSAGTGRTDTQYF. The CDR3, as DNA: TGCGCCAGCAGCGCGGGGACAGGACGCACAGATACGCAGTATTTT.

The chain is built from TRBV2 and TRBJ1-4; 8 nucleotides agree with TRBD1. Per the germline V gene, CDR1 is SNHLY and CDR2 is FYNNEI. V gave up 5 bases and J gave up 10 bases; unmatched junction bases: 6. The CDR3 spans 13 residues. CDR3 protein: CASSQGAVGKLFF. The DNA for the CDR3 is TGTGCCAGCAGTCAGGGGGCGGTGGGAAAACTGTTTTTT. The full variable domain, completed using reference TRBV2 and TRBJ1-4, is EPEVTQTPSHQVTQMGQEVILRCVPISNHLYFYWYRQILGQKVEFLVSFYNNEISEKSEIFDDQFSVERPDGSNFTLKIRSTKLEDSAMYFCASSQGAVGKLFFGSGTQLSVL.

The table lists this clone with a count of one. The V and J genes are TRBV4-3 and TRBJ2-2; D remains ambiguous. Germline lookup yields CDR1 LGHNA and CDR2 YSLEER. Trimming cost V 1 base and J 1 base, with 10 bases left between them. The CDR3 totals 16 residues. The CDR3 sequence is CASSQGLIRNTGELFF. The CDR3, as DNA: TGCGCCAGCAGCCAAGGGTTGATCAGGAACACCGGGGAGCTGTTTTTT.

The V gene is TRBV13, the J gene TRBJ2-3, with 10 bases identical to TRBD2. The CDR3 is 17 amino acids. The J segment lost 2 bases and the V segment lost 2 bases, leaving 7 bases of the junction unmatched. From germline, CDR1 is PRHDT and CDR2 FYEKMQ (reference sequence). Here the CDR3 reads CASSLIGLAGVTDTQYF. The CDR3 nucleotides read TGTGCCAGCAGCTTAATCGGGCTAGCGGGAGTCACAGATACGCAGTATTTT.

The rearrangement uses TRBV27 and TRBJ2-7; 14 bases agree with TRBD2. V dropped 6 bases and J dropped 4; count of bases not matched to a gene: 8. This CDR3 comprises 16 residues. Looked up from germline, CDR1 is MNHEY and CDR2 is SMNVEV (reference sequence). The CDR3, as DNA: TGTGCCAGCAGGATGCGGACTAGCGGGAGGTGGTACGAGCAGTACTTC. It codes for CASRMRTSGRWYEQYF.

This clone was observed a single time. The chain employs TRBV7-2 and TRBJ1-2; D may be TRBD1 (5 bases). With 1 base removed from V and 7 bases from J, the gap between germline ends came to 19 bases. This CDR3 has 16 amino acids. The germline V gene has CDR1 SGHTA and CDR2 FQGNSA. For the CDR3, the DNA is TGTGCCAGCAGCTTAGAGGTTACCTGGGGGGAGTCTGGCTACACCTTC. Protein product: CASSLEVTWGESGYTF.

The V and J genes are TRBV27 and TRBJ2-1; D may be TRBD2 (6 bases). Germline loops: CDR1 MNHEY, CDR2 SMNVEV (reference sequence). V was trimmed by 3 bases and J by 4 bases, leaving 19 bases between them. The CDR3 covers 17 residues. CDR3 residues: CASSFRRDSRTYNEQFF. The CDR3 nucleotides read TGTGCCAGCAGTTTCCGGCGGGACTCCCGGACTTACAATGAGCAGTTCTTC.

V gene TRBV7-2 combines with J gene TRBJ1-2; TRBD1 matches at 7 bases. CDR3 size: 15 residues. The germline CDR1 and CDR2 sequences are SGHTA and FQGNSA. V shed 3 bases and J 4 bases; nucleotides not matched to a gene: 8. This chain's CDR3 is CASSLEAQGSYGYTF. The CDR3, as DNA: TGTGCCAGCAGCTTGGAAGCACAGGGGAGCTATGGCTACACCTTC.